Listed here are 15 T cell receptor beta chains from one sample, sequenced in a study of CD8+ T cells in alopecia areata. RNA extraction was followed by reverse transcription into cDNA, which acted as the sequencing template. This table comes from immunoSEQ multiplex PCR, and its TCRdb copy is limited to in-frame clones, with some not included. The sample holds over 120,000 clones, 50% to 65% seen once. The sample's treatment: oral pan-JAK inhibitor, 5-10 mg twice daily. The sample consisted of CD8+ T cells sorted from blood, taken at week 4, from a patient treated with tofacitinib. All receptors come from a human donor with alopecia areata.

J is TRBJ1-6 and V is TRBV6-5; TRBD1 is a possible D gene (5 bases). The V gene's germline CDR1 is MNHEY and CDR2 SVGAGI. CDR3 size: 16 residues. With 0 bases removed from V and 9 bases from J, the gap between germline ends came to 15 bases. The CDR3 loop is CASSYSRRQGSSPLHF. DNA of the CDR3: TGTGCCAGCAGTTACTCACGGCGTCAGGGTAGTTCACCCCTCCACTTT.

J is TRBJ1-2 and V is TRBV4-1; 7 nucleotides agree with TRBD1. The CDR3 contains 15 residues. V trimming: 0 bases; J trimming: 3 bases; junction bases outside the gene matches: 4. Germline assignment: CDR1 MGHRA and CDR2 YSYEKL. This CDR3 is CASSQEDRVDYGYTF. CDR3 bases: TGCGCCAGCAGCCAAGAAGACAGGGTCGACTATGGCTACACCTTC.

This clone was recorded only once. The genes are TRBV6-5 and TRBJ1-5; D is possibly TRBD1 (5 bases). CDR3 length equals 13 residues. Between the trimmed V and J ends, which lost 11 bases and 7 bases, there was a span of 18 bases. Germline-derived CDR1 and CDR2 are MNHEY and SVGAGI. The CDR3 nucleotides are TGTGCCGCATCCCGGGGGTACGGCCAGCCCCAGCATTTT. Its translation is CAASRGYGQPQHF.

The chain has TRBV7-9 and TRBJ1-1; D uncertain. The V gene's germline CDR1 is SEHNR and CDR2 FQNEAQ (reference sequence). This CDR3 contains 10 residues. V lost 4 bases and J lost 12, with 9 bases in between. The DNA of the CDR3 is TGTGCCAGCAGCTCCCGGGAAACTTTCTTT. It yields the protein CASSSRETFF.

This clone came up once. J is TRBJ2-2 and V is TRBV30; either TRBD1 or TRBD2 may supply D (6 bases each). Germline lookup yields CDR1 GTSNPN and CDR2 SVGIG (reference sequence). V gave up 4 bases and J gave up 7 bases, with 13 bases separating them. The CDR3 totals 13 residues. The CDR3 is CAWTLGGFGELFF. The CDR3 DNA reads as TGTGCCTGGACCCTAGGGGGGTTCGGGGAGCTGTTTTTT.

The genes are TRBV4-1 and TRBJ2-5; D may be TRBD2 (6 bases). Germline V gene sequence: CDR1 MGHRA, CDR2 YSYEKL. The CDR3 contains 15 residues. V was shortened by 3 bases and J by 1 base, with 12 bases between the two germline ends. The CDR3 sequence: CASSHGRGFQETQYF. As DNA, the CDR3 is TGCGCCAGCAGCCACGGGCGGGGCTTCCAAGAGACCCAGTACTTC.

Of note for this clone: Additional DNA sequences in this sample encode the identical CDR3. This chain joins TRBV30 and TRBJ2-1; D unclear. V was clipped by 1 base and J by 7 bases, with 5 bases between them. Germline V lookup: CDR1 GTSNPN, CDR2 SVGIG (reference sequence). There are 11 residues in the CDR3. CDR3 sequence reads: CAWSEGNEQFF. The CDR3 DNA is TGTGCCTGGAGTGAAGGGAATGAGCAGTTCTTC.

V usage is TRBV15 and J usage is TRBJ2-7; D gene ambiguous. CDR3 length equals 14 residues. The germline gives CDR1 LNHNV, CDR2 YYDKDF (reference sequence). Trimming took off 8 bases at V and 4 bases at J, with 18 bases between the two ends. The CDR3 region has the DNA TGTGCCACCGCCTTCAATGCGTACGATTACGAGCAGTACTTC. Protein product: CATAFNAYDYEQYF. Full variable domain (rest looked up from reference TRBV15 and TRBJ2-7): DAMVIQNPRYQVTQFGKPVTLSCSQTLNHNVMYWYQQKSSQAPKLLFHYYDKDFNNEADTPDNFQSRRPNTSFCFLDIRSPGLGDTAMYLCATAFNAYDYEQYFGPGTRLTVT.

The chain combines TRBV19 with TRBJ2-2; D is ambiguous. CDR1 and CDR2 (germline): LNHDA, SQIVND (reference sequence). The CDR3 has 14 residues. V lost 7 bases and J 2 bases, leaving 11 bases between the germline ends. For the CDR3, the DNA is TGTGCCAGTACCCCCCGGGTTAACACCGGGGAGCTGTTTTTT. Translation gives CASTPRVNTGELFF.

The genes are TRBV7-9 and TRBJ2-3, with D possibly TRBD2 on 5 matching bases. Germline V gives CDR1 SEHNR, CDR2 FQNEAQ (reference sequence). The CDR3 has 12 amino acids. Trimming cost V 3 bases and J 6 bases, with 7 bases left between them. This CDR3 is CASSLGVDTQYF. The CDR3 region has the DNA TGTGCCAGCAGCTTGGGAGTGGATACGCAGTATTTT. The entire variable domain, with the rest obtained from reference TRBV7-9 and TRBJ2-3, is as follows: DTGVSQNPRHKITKRGQNVTFRCDPISEHNRLYWYRQTLGQGPEFLTYFQNEAQLEKSRLLSDRFSAERPKGSFSTLEIQRTEQGDSAMYLCASSLGVDTQYFGPGTRLTVL.

This chain joins TRBV2 and TRBJ2-7; D is perhaps TRBD1 (6 bases). Per the germline V gene, CDR1 is SNHLY and CDR2 is FYNNEI. The CDR3 has 15 residues. Trimming removed 4 bases from V and 0 bases from J, with 13 bases in between. The CDR3 loop reads CASSGAGTLSYEQYF. CDR3 sequence (DNA): TGTGCCAGCAGTGGGGCCGGGACACTCTCCTACGAGCAGTACTTC.

This clone was seen a handful of times. The J gene is TRBJ1-4, the V gene TRBV7-9; no clear D gene. V gave up 6 bases and J gave up 8 bases, with 16 bases separating them. The CDR3 consists of 14 residues. Germline CDR1 is SEHNR and CDR2 is FQNEAQ (reference sequence). Here the CDR3 DNA reads TGTGCCAGCAGTAGCATGAAGGATAGAGAAAAACTGTTTTTT. This sequence encodes CASSSMKDREKLFF.

The V call is TRBV4-3, the J call TRBJ2-5; 8 bases are a match to TRBD2. The CDR3 runs 16 residues. J lost 4 bases, V lost 0 bases, and 7 bases had no gene match. Per germline, CDR1 LGHNA and CDR2 YSLEER. As DNA, the CDR3 is TGCGCCAGCAGCCAAGATTGGGTGACTAGCGCAGAGACCCAGTACTTC. It yields the protein CASSQDWVTSAETQYF.

This clone was detected only a few times. This rearrangement joins TRBV6-5 to TRBJ2-7; TRBD1 aligns across 9 bases. Germline V gene lookup returns CDR1 MNHEY and CDR2 SVGAGI. The junction had 7 bases not matched to a gene; V was cut back by 2 bases and J by 5 bases. The CDR3 runs to 15 residues. The CDR3 DNA reads TGTGCCAGCAGTTACGGGACAGGGACGAGGAACGAGCAGTACTTC. It specifies CASSYGTGTRNEQYF.

The chain employs TRBV29-1 and TRBJ2-3; no reliable D call. The germline V gene encodes CDR1 SQVTM and CDR2 ANQGSEA. The CDR3 is made up of 12 amino acids. V was trimmed by 3 bases and J by 2 bases, leaving 6 bases between them. The CDR3 coding sequence is TGCAGCGTTGACCCAGACACAGATACGCAGTATTTT. Amino acids: CSVDPDTDTQYF.